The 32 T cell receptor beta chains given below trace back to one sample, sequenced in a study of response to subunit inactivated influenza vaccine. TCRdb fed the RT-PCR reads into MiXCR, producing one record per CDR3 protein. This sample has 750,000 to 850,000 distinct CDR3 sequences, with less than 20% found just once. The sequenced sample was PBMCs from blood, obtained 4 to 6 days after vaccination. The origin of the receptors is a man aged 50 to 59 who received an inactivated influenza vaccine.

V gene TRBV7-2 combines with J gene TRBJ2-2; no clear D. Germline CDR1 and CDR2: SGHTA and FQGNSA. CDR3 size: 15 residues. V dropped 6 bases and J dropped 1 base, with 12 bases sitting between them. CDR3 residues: CASSRLALNTGELFF. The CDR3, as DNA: TGTGCCAGCAGTCGACTGGCTCTGAACACCGGGGAGCTGTTTTTT.

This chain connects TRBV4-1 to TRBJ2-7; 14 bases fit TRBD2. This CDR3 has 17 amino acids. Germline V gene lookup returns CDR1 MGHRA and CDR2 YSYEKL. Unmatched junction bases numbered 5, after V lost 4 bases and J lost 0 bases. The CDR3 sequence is CASSRLGTSGSSYEQYF. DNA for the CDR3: TGCGCCAGCAGCCGGCTGGGGACTAGCGGGAGCTCCTACGAGCAGTACTTC.

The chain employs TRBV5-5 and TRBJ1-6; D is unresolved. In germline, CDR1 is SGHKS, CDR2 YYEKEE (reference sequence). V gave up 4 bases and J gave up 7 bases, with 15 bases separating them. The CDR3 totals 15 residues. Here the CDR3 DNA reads TGTGCCAGCAGCCCCTATGAGGGTGGAAATTCACCCCTCCACTTT. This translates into CASSPYEGGNSPLHF.

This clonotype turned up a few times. The CDR3: CASSSDTGVGETQYF. DNA of the CDR3: TGCGCCAGCAGCTCAGACACAGGGGTAGGAGAGACCCAGTACTTC. The V gene is TRBV5-1, the J gene TRBJ2-5; TRBD1 matches 7 bases. Germline V gene lookup returns CDR1 SGHRS and CDR2 YFSETQ. The CDR3 covers 15 residues. The ends lost 3 bases at V and 4 bases at J; junction bases unmatched: 9.

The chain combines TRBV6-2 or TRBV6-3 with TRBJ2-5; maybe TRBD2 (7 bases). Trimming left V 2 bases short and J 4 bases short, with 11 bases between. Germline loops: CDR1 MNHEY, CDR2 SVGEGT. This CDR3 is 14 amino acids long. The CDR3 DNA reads TGTGCCAGCAGTTACGGGGGGGCGGGAGAGACCCAGTACTTC. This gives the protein CASSYGGAGETQYF.

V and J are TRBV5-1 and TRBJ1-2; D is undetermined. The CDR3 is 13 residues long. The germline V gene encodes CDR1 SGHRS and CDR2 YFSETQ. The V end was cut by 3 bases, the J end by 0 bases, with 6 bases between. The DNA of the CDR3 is TGCGCCAGCAGCTGGACGACTAACTATGGCTACACCTTC. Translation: CASSWTTNYGYTF. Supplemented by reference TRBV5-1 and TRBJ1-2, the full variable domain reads KAGVTQTPRYLIKTRGQQVTLSCSPISGHRSVSWYQQTPGQGLQFLFEYFSETQRNKGNFPGRFSGRQFSNSRSEMNVSTLELGDSALYLCASSWTTNYGYTFGSGTRLTVV.

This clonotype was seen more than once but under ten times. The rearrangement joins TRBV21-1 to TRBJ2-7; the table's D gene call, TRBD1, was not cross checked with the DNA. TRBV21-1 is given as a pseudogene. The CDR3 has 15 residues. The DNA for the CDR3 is TGTGCCAGCAGCAAAGGGGTTGAGGGAGAGGTCGAGCAGTACTTC. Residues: CASSKGVEGEVEQYF.

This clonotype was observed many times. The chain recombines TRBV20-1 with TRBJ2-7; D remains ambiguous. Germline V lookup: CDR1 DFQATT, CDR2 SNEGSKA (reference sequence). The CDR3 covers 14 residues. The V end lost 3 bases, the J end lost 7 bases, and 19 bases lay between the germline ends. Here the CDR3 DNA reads TGCAGTGCTAGCAAGTCCCGGCTTCCCAGGGAGCAGTACTTC. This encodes CSASKSRLPREQYF.

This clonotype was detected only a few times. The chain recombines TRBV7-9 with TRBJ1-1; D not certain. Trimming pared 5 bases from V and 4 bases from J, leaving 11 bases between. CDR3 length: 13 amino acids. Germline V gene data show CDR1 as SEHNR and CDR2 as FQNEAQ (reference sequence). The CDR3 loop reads CASSRLDGTEAFF. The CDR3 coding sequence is TGTGCCAGCAGCCGTCTCGACGGCACTGAAGCTTTCTTT.

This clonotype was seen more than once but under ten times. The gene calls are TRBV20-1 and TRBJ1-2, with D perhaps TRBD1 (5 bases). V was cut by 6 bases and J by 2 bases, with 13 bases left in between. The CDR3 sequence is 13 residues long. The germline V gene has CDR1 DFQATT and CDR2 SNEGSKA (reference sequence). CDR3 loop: CSAPLRGNYGYTF. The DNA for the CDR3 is TGCAGTGCCCCTCTCCGGGGGAACTATGGCTACACCTTC.

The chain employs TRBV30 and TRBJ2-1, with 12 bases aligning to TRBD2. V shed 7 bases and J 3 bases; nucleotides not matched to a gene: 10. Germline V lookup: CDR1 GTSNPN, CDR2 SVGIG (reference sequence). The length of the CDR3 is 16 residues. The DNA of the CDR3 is TGTGCCTCAAAGAAACTAGCGGGGGGCCTCTACAATGAGCAGTTCTTC. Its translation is CASKKLAGGLYNEQFF.

This chain's CDR3 is CASSVQGGSPLHF. DNA for the CDR3: TGTGCCAGCAGTGTCCAGGGAGGTTCACCCCTCCACTTT. The chain joins TRBV6-1 to TRBJ1-6, with a possible D match to TRBD1 (5 bases). The CDR3 extends over 13 amino acids. The V end was cut by 4 bases, the J end by 9 bases, with 10 bases between. Germline values: CDR1 MNHNS, CDR2 SASEGT.

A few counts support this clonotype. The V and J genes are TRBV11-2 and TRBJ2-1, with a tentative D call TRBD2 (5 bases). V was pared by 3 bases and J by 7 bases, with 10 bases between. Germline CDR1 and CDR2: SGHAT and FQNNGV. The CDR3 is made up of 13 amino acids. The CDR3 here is CASSLGSQNEQFF. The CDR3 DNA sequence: TGTGCCAGCAGCTTGGGGAGTCAGAATGAGCAGTTCTTC. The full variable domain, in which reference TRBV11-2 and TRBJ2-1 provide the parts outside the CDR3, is EAGVAQSPRYKIIEKRQSVAFWCNPISGHATLYWYQQILGQGPKLLIQFQNNGVVDDSQLPKDRFSAERLKGVDSTLKIQPAKLEDSAVYLCASSLGSQNEQFFGPGTRLTVL.

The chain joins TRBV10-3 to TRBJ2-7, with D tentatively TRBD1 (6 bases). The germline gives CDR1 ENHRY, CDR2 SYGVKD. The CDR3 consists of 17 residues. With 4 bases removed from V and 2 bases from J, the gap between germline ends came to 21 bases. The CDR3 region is CAISAIFQTGPTYEQYF. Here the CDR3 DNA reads TGTGCCATCAGTGCAATCTTCCAAACAGGGCCGACCTACGAGCAGTACTTC.

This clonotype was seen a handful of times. CDR3 coding DNA: TGTGCCAGCAGGAAGGACGCTGAAGCTTTCTTT. Translation: CASRKDAEAFF. This chain links TRBV2 with TRBJ1-1, with D hard to call. Trimming cost V 6 bases and J 6 bases, with 8 bases left between them. Per the germline V gene, CDR1 is SNHLY and CDR2 is FYNNEI. There are 11 residues in the CDR3. Supplemented by reference TRBV2 and TRBJ1-1, the full variable domain reads EPEVTQTPSHQVTQMGQEVILRCVPISNHLYFYWYRQILGQKVEFLVSFYNNEISEKSEIFDDQFSVERPDGSNFTLKIRSTKLEDSAMYFCASRKDAEAFFGQGTRLTVV.

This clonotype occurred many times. The CDR3: CASSVGEGGNQPQHF. CDR3 coding DNA: TGTGCCAGCAGTGTCGGTGAGGGGGGCAATCAGCCCCAGCATTTT. The genes are TRBV12-3 or TRBV12-4 and TRBJ1-5; perhaps TRBD1 as D (6 bases). This CDR3 comprises 15 residues. V gave up 5 bases and J gave up 2 bases, with 13 bases separating them.

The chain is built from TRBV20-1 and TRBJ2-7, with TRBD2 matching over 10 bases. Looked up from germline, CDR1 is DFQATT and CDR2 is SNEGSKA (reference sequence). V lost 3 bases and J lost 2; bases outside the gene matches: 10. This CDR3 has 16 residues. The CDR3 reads CSARGLAGETTYEQYF. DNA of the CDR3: TGCAGTGCTAGGGGTCTAGCGGGAGAAACCACCTACGAGCAGTACTTC.

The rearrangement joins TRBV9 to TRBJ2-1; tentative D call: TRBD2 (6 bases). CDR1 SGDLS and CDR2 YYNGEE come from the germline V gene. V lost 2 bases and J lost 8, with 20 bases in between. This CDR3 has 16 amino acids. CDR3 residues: CASSVSGSQVMYEQFF. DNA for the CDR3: TGTGCCAGCAGCGTCTCCGGGAGTCAGGTTATGTATGAGCAGTTCTTC.

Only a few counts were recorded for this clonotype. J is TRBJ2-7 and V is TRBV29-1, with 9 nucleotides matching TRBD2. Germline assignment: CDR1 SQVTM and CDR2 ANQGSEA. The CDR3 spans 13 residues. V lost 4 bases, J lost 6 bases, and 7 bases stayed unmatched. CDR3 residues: CSVVGSGRGEQYF. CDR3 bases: TGCAGCGTTGTAGGTAGCGGGAGAGGCGAGCAGTACTTC.

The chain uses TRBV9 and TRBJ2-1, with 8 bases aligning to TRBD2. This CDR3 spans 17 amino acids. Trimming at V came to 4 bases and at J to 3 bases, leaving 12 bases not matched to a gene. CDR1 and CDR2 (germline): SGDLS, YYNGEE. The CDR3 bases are TGTGCCAGCAGCCAACTTGCCCGGGGGGGCGGCTACAATGAGCAGTTCTTC. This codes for CASSQLARGGGYNEQFF. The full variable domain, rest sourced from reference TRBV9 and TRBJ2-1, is DSGVTQTPKHLITATGQRVTLRCSPRSGDLSVYWYQQSLDQGLQFLIQYYNGEERAKGNILERFSAQQFPDLHSELNLSSLELGDSALYFCASSQLARGGGYNEQFFGPGTRLTVL.

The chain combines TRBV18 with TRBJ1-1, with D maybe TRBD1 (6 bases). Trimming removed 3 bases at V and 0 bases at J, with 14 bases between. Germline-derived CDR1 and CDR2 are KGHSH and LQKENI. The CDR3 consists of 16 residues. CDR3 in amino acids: CASSPRIGQMNTEAFF. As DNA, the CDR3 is TGTGCCAGCTCACCGCGAATTGGACAGATGAACACTGAAGCTTTCTTT.

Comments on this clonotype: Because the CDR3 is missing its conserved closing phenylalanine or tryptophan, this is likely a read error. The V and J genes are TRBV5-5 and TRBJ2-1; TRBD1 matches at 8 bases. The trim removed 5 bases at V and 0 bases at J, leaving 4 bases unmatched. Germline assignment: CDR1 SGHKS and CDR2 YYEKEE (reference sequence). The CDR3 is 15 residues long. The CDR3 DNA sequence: TGTGCCAGCAGAAACAGGGGGAGCTCCTACAATGAGCAGTTCTTA. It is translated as CASRNRGSSYNEQFL.

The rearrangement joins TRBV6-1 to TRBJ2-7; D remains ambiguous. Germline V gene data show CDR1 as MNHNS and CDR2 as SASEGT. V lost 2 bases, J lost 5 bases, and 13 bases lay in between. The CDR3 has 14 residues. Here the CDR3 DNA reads TGTGCCAGCAGTGAAATCCCGCCAAGCCACGAGCAGTACTTC. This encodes CASSEIPPSHEQYF.

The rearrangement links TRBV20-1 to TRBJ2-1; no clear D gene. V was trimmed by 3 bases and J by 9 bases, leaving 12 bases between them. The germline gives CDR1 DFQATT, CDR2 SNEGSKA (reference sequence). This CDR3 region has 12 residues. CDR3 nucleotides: TGCAGTGCTAGGAGCTACGCGGTTGAGCAGTTCTTC. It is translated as CSARSYAVEQFF.

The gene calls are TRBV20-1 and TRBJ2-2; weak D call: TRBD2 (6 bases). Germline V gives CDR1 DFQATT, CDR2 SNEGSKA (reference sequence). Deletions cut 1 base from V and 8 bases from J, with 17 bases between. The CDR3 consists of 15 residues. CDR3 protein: CSARVMGVAGGELFF. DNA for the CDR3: TGCAGTGCTAGAGTTATGGGGGTCGCGGGGGGGGAGCTGTTTTTT.

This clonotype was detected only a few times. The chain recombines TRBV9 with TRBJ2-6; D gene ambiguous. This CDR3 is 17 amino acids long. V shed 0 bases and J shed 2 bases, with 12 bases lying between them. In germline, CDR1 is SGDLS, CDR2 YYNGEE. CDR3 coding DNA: TGTGCCAGCAGCGTAGCTACCCGCGGAACTGGGGCCAACGTCCTGACTTTC. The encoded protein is CASSVATRGTGANVLTF. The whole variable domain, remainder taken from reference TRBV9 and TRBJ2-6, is DSGVTQTPKHLITATGQRVTLRCSPRSGDLSVYWYQQSLDQGLQFLIQYYNGEERAKGNILERFSAQQFPDLHSELNLSSLELGDSALYFCASSVATRGTGANVLTFGAGSRLTVL.

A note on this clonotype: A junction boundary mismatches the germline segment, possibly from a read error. In DNA form, the CDR3 reads TGTGCCAGCAGCTTAGGAAGACCCACAGTTACGCAGTATTTT. It translates to CASSLGRPTVTQYF. This sequence joins TRBV7-9 and TRBJ2-3, with no clear D. Germline V gene data show CDR1 as SEHNR and CDR2 as FQNEAQ (reference sequence). This CDR3 contains 14 residues.

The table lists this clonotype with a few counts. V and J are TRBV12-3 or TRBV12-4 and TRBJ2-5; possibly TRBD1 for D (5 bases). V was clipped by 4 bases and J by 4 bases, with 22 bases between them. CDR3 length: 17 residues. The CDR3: CASSSILKVREGETQYF. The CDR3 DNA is TGTGCCAGCAGTTCCATCCTCAAGGTCAGGGAAGGAGAGACCCAGTACTTC.

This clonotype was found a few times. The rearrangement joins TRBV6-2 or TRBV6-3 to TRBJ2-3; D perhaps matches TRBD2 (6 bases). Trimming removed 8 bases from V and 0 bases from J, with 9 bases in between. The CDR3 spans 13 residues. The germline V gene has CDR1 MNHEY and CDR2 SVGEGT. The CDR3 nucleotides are TGTGCCAGCTGCAGCGGGAGCACAGATACGCAGTATTTT. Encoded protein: CASCSGSTDTQYF.

The CDR3 nucleotides read TGTGCCAGCAGCTTAGTAAGAGTAACCGGGGAGCTGTTTTTT. Its translation is CASSLVRVTGELFF. This chain connects TRBV7-2 to TRBJ2-2; D unclear. This CDR3 region has 14 residues. CDR1 SGHTA and CDR2 FQGNSA come from the germline V gene. V lost 1 base to trimming and J lost 5 bases, with 8 bases between them.

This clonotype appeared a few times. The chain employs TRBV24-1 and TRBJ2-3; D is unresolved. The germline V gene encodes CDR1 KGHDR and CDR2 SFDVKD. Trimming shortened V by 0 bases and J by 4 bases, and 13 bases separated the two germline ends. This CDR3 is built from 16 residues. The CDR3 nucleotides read TGTGCCACCAGTGATTTGGGGCCTTTCAACTCAGATACGCAGTATTTT. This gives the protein CATSDLGPFNSDTQYF.

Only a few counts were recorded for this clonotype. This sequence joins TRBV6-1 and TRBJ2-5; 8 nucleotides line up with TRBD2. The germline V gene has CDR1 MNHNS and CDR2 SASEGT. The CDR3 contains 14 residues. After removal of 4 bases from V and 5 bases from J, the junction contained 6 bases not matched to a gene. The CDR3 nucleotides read TGTGCCAGCAGTGTACGCGGGGGGATTGAGACCCAGTACTTC. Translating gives CASSVRGGIETQYF.